This TCR beta chain is drawn from a study of CD8+ T cells in alopecia areata (dated by TCRdb to the late 2010s). As for the study more broadly: Treated patients were enrolled in an open-label pilot trial of oral tofacitinib at 5 to 10 mg twice daily for moderate-to-severe alopecia areata. Tofacitinib was given for 6 to 18 months, followed by 6 months of follow-up off drug to assess delayed response and recurrence. The study used high-throughput TCRbeta sequencing to examine T cell clonal expansion in alopecia areata, in both the C3H/HeJ mouse model and human patients. Scalp tissue and sorted CD4+ and CD8+ peripheral blood T cells from patchy and totalis/universalis alopecia areata patients and from healthy controls were covered by human TCRbeta sequencing. Biopsies were taken from tofacitinib-treated patients at baseline and at 4 and 24 weeks of treatment, and a later scalp biopsy was taken in several of the tofacitinib-treated patients. Scalp clonality was compared across normal scalp (n=4), patchy alopecia areata scalp (n=8), and alopecia totalis/universalis scalp (n=8). The RNA source kit depended on sample type: the PAXgene miRNA kit for fixed scalp, the miRNeasy kit for PBMCs, and the RNeasy kit for mouse skin. TCRbeta CDR3 regions were amplified by immunoSEQ multiplex PCR using 35 Vbeta forward and 13 Jbeta reverse primers. Study-wide findings and limitations: Higher clonality and more expanded CD8+ clones were observed in lesional scalp than in normal scalp, particularly in alopecia totalis/universalis, a finding suggestive of antigenic drive. Resident alphabeta T cells in normal human skin are also sequenced, complicating scalp TCR repertoire analysis, unlike mouse skin dominated by gammadelta T cells. TCR sequences shared between patients were less clear than in mice, possibly partly because of HLA diversity in the patient population.

On this clone itself: What this receptor recognizes is not known. Base quality data are lacking; no much larger clone is found one base away.

Library prep was done by the immunoSEQ multiplex PCR assay. To provide template for TCR sequencing, every sample had RNA extracted and reverse transcribed into cDNA. SuperScript III was used for first-strand cDNA synthesis, primed with a 2:1 mix of oligo-dT and random hexamers. A synthetic immune receptor repertoire was used to gauge amplification bias, and whatever bias remained was removed computationally. As for the authors' bioinformatics: Raw reads were preprocessed to remove errors, and CDR3 was defined according to IMGT conventions as the region from the conserved cysteine to phenylalanine. To get clonality, Shannon entropy was normalized by log2 of the number of productive unique TCRs and the result was subtracted from 1. CD4 or CD8 identity of scalp clones was inferred by cross-referencing scalp TCRbeta sequences with sorted blood CD4 and CD8 repertoires. TCRdb holds this immuneACCESS table with in-frame rearrangements only. Some clones are missing; in checked studies, unresolved V genes explain under half, and the rest has no known cause. The D gene and trimming were derived from the DNA, and the V and J assignments and clone size from that table. For this sample the table gives 150,000 or so clones, of which approximately 49% were detected only once. The top ten clones comprise around a sixth of the sample.

The label giving this sample's time point can be read as: baseline before oral tofacitinib. Peripheral blood and lesional scalp punch biopsies were obtained from patients with alopecia areata. PBMCs were separated by density centrifugation and stained for CD3, CD4 and CD8, after which CD4+ and CD8+ T cells were sorted on a FACSAria. The CDR3 runs 14 amino acids, cysteine and phenylalanine included. Only CDR3 DNA remains: 42 bases, in frame from the first base. Sequences LGHNA (CDR1) and YSLEER (CDR2) are obtained from the germline V gene. V is clipped by 0 bases and J by 8 bases, and the sequence between their germline boundaries is 13 bases long.

This TCR came from a human donor with alopecia areata. The V gene is TRBV4-3 and the J gene is TRBJ1-2; possibly the D gene is TRBD1, per 5 matching bases. The specimen was CD8+ T cells sorted from blood, collected at week 0. The nucleotide sequence is TGCGCCAGCAGCCAAGATTGGCAGGGTGAGGGCTACACCTTC. The encoded protein is CASSQDWQGEGYTF.